The 20 T cell receptor beta chains listed next were all sequenced from one sample in a study of CD8 T cells in Susac syndrome. Reverse transcription of roughly 0.45 to 1 ug RNA used random hexamers. TCRdb reanalysed the immunoSEQ multiplex PCR reads using MiXCR and keeps one entry per CDR3 protein. This table holds approximately 300,000 distinct CDR3 sequences, 75% to 90% found once. The sequenced sample was CD8+ T cells from PBMCs. The source of these receptors is a human donor with multiple sclerosis.

V usage is TRBV4-3 and J usage is TRBJ2-5, with 9 positions matching TRBD1. Trimming removed 1 base from V and 1 base from J; junction bases left unmatched: 1. Germline V gene lookup returns CDR1 LGHNA and CDR2 YSLEER. The CDR3 runs 15 residues. In nucleotides, the CDR3 is TGCGCCAGCAGCCAAGGGACAGGGGCCCAAGAGACCCAGTACTTC. Its protein product is CASSQGTGAQETQYF.

The chain links TRBV5-4 to TRBJ2-1; 7 bases fit TRBD2. With V trimmed by 3 bases and J by 5 bases, 8 bases remained unmatched. The germline V gene encodes CDR1 SGHNT and CDR2 YYREEE (reference sequence). The CDR3 extends over 15 amino acids. CDR3 residues: CASSSSTGLDNEQFF. The CDR3, as DNA: TGTGCCAGCAGCTCATCAACTGGACTAGACAATGAGCAGTTCTTC.

V and J are TRBV6-2 or TRBV6-3 and TRBJ2-5; 7 nucleotides align to TRBD2. Germline CDR1 MNHEY, CDR2 SVGEGT. This CDR3 has 12 residues. The J segment lost 4 bases and the V segment lost 4 bases, leaving 0 bases of the junction unmatched. The CDR3 DNA follows: TGTGCCAGCAGTTGGGGGGGAGAGACCCAGTACTTC. Translated: CASSWGGETQYF.

J is TRBJ2-5 and V is TRBV20-1, with D possibly being TRBD2 (5 bases). The CDR3 is made up of 14 amino acids. With 0 bases removed from V and 2 bases from J, the gap between germline ends came to 10 bases. From germline, CDR1 is DFQATT and CDR2 SNEGSKA (reference sequence). CDR3 residues: CSAREASQQETQYF. The CDR3 nucleotides are TGCAGTGCTAGAGAGGCTAGCCAGCAAGAGACCCAGTACTTC.

This clonotype has a single count. The chain links TRBV7-8 to TRBJ2-7; TRBD2 aligns across 8 bases. This CDR3 spans 18 amino acids. The V gene's germline CDR1 is SGHVS and CDR2 FQNEAQ. Trimming took 4 bases from V and 2 from J; bases not matched to a gene: 16. CDR3 protein: CASSSQLAGGQGPYEQYF. CDR3 sequence (DNA): TGTGCCAGCAGCTCCCAGCTGGCGGGAGGCCAGGGCCCCTACGAGCAGTACTTC.

To note about this clonotype: One junction end disagrees with the germline gene, perhaps due to a read error. The rearrangement links TRBV20-1 to TRBJ2-7, with 7 bases matching TRBD1. The CDR3 loop spans 13 amino acids. CDR1 and CDR2 (germline): DFQATT, SNEGSKA (reference sequence). Here the CDR3 reads CSATGTESYEQYF. CDR3 bases: TGCAGCGCTACTGGGACAGAGTCCTACGAGCAGTACTTC.

The chain combines TRBV21-1 with TRBJ2-1; the table gives TRBD1 as D, unverified against the DNA. TRBV21-1 is designated a pseudogene. The length of the CDR3 is 16 residues. The CDR3 DNA follows: TGTGCCAGCAGCAAGGCGACAGGACTCTCCTACAATGAGCAGTTCTTC. Translation: CASSKATGLSYNEQFF.

The chain has TRBV2 and TRBJ2-4, with TRBD1 identical over 7 bases. The CDR3 loop spans 14 amino acids. Germline V gene sequence: CDR1 SNHLY, CDR2 FYNNEI. Trimming removed 8 bases from V and 0 bases from J; junction bases left unmatched: 4. CDR3 coding DNA: TGTGCCAGCGGGGGACAGTTAGCCAAAAACATTCAGTACTTC. Encoded protein: CASGGQLAKNIQYF.

The V and J genes are TRBV6-2 or TRBV6-3 and TRBJ2-1; 12 bases are a match to TRBD2. Germline CDR1 MNHEY, CDR2 SVGEGT. J gave up 2 bases and V 2 bases, and 1 base lay outside the gene matches. The length of the CDR3 is 16 residues. The CDR3 region is CASSYASGGAYNEQFF. The CDR3 nucleotides read TGTGCCAGCAGTTACGCTAGCGGGGGGGCCTACAATGAGCAGTTCTTC.

The J gene is TRBJ2-2, the V gene TRBV24-1; no clear D gene. The CDR3 consists of 12 residues. Per the germline V gene, CDR1 is KGHDR and CDR2 is SFDVKD. V was shortened by 6 bases and J by 3 bases, with 4 bases between the two germline ends. This chain's CDR3 is CATSRYTGELFF. The CDR3 DNA is TGTGCCACCAGTCGATACACCGGGGAGCTGTTTTTT.

CDR3 loop: CASSTRSRAGGYNEQFF. CDR3 bases: TGTGCCAGCAGCACGCGCTCGAGAGCGGGAGGGTACAATGAGCAGTTCTTC. The chain carries TRBV12-3 or TRBV12-4 and TRBJ2-1; 10 positions match TRBD2. V was pared by 6 bases and J by 4 bases, with 12 bases of the junction left unmatched. The CDR3 is 17 amino acids.

This clonotype appeared a single time. This chain links TRBV3-1 with TRBJ2-2; D is perhaps TRBD1 (6 bases). The CDR3 extends over 16 amino acids. Germline loops: CDR1 LGHDT, CDR2 YNNKEL (reference sequence). V was cut by 3 bases and J by 5 bases, with 16 bases left in between. CDR3 nucleotides: TGTGCCAGCAGCCACGCTGGGGGCGACCTGACCGGGGAGCTGTTTTTT. Protein: CASSHAGGDLTGELFF.

The V gene is TRBV6-2 or TRBV6-3, the J gene TRBJ2-2; TRBD1 aligns across 12 bases. This CDR3 has 16 amino acids. With V trimmed by 5 bases and J by 6 bases, 7 bases remained unmatched. CDR1 is MNHEY, CDR2 SVGEGT, per germline. The CDR3 nucleotides read TGTGCCAGCAGTAACCTGGGACAGGGGGCGCCCGGGGAGCTGTTTTTT. It encodes CASSNLGQGAPGELFF.

This clonotype came up a few times. This sequence joins TRBV2 and TRBJ2-7, with 7 bases that match TRBD1. V shed 6 bases, J shed 3 bases, and the junction held 5 bases outside the gene matches. Germline CDR1 SNHLY, CDR2 FYNNEI. The CDR3 consists of 13 residues. Written as DNA, the CDR3 is TGTGCCAGCAGGAGGACAGGTTACTACGAGCAGTACTTC. Protein: CASRRTGYYEQYF.

V gene TRBV7-8 combines with J gene TRBJ2-7, with 7 bases identical to TRBD2. With 0 bases clipped from V and 7 bases from J, the junction kept 9 bases outside the gene matches. The germline gives CDR1 SGHVS, CDR2 FQNEAQ. CDR3 length: 15 residues. The CDR3: CASSLARGGPGEQYF. The CDR3 DNA is TGTGCCAGCAGCTTAGCCCGGGGAGGGCCTGGTGAGCAGTACTTC.

The gene calls are TRBV29-1 and TRBJ2-7; no definite D call. V dropped 6 bases and J dropped 2 bases, with 20 bases sitting between them. The CDR3 has 15 amino acids. Germline CDR1 and CDR2: SQVTM and ANQGSEA. As DNA, the CDR3 is TGCAGCGTCACACCGAATACCGGGTCCCCCTACGAGCAGTACTTC. This sequence encodes CSVTPNTGSPYEQYF.

The V call is TRBV5-8, the J call TRBJ2-1; D is perhaps TRBD1 (5 bases). V shed 0 bases and J shed 15 bases, with 13 bases lying between them. This CDR3 has 12 amino acids. Germline CDR1 SGHTS, CDR2 YDEGEE. The CDR3, as DNA: TGTGCCAGCAGCTTGGCAGGACATAAGGGGTTCTTC. This translates into CASSLAGHKGFF.

The gene calls are TRBV27 and TRBJ1-4; 8 nucleotides agree with TRBD1. The germline gives CDR1 MNHEY, CDR2 SMNVEV (reference sequence). CDR3 size: 15 residues. J lost 7 bases, V lost 4 bases, and 8 bases had no gene match. DNA for the CDR3: TGTGCCAGCAGTTATCTGGGGACAGGTGGTGAAAAACTGTTTTTT. Protein: CASSYLGTGGEKLFF.

This sequence joins TRBV27 and TRBJ2-6; the D call may be TRBD1 or TRBD2 (6 bases each). V was clipped by 1 base and J by 3 bases, with 10 bases between them. The CDR3 is 16 residues long. Per the germline V gene, CDR1 is MNHEY and CDR2 is SMNVEV (reference sequence). CDR3 in amino acids: CASSLWGAYGANVLTF. The CDR3 region has the DNA TGTGCCAGCAGTTTATGGGGGGCCTATGGGGCCAACGTCCTGACTTTC.

This sequence joins TRBV19 and TRBJ2-3, with D unresolved. CDR1 is LNHDA, CDR2 SQIVND, per germline (reference sequence). The V and J ends lost 4 bases and 1 base respectively, with 12 bases between them. CDR3 length: 15 residues. CDR3 protein: CASSTVRGGTDTQYF. DNA for the CDR3: TGTGCCAGTAGTACCGTCCGCGGAGGCACAGATACGCAGTATTTT.